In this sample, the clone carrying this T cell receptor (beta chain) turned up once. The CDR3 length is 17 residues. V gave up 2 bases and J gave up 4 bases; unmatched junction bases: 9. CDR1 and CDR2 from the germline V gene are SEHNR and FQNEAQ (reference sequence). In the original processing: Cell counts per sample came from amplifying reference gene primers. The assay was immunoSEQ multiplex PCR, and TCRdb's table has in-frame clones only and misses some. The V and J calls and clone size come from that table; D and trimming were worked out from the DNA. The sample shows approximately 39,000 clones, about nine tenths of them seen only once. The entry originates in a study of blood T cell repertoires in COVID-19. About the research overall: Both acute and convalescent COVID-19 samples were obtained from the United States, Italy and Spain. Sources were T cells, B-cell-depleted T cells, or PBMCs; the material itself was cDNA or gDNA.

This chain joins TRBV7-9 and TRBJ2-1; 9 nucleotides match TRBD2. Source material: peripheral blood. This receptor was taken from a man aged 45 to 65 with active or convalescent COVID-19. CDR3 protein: CASSLPPGRGGYNEQFF. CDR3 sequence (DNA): TGTGCCAGCAGCTTACCTCCTGGGCGGGGGGGTTACAATGAGCAGTTCTTC.